This T cell receptor (beta chain) was obtained from a study of cytomegalovirus exposure and HLA in healthy donors. PCR involved 60 Vbeta and 13 Jbeta primers. Some clones are missing from TCRdb's copy, which holds only in-frame ones; the method was immunoSEQ multiplex PCR. The repertoire holds 180,000 or so clones, with roughly 80% as singletons. There are 14 residues in the CDR3. Looked up from germline, CDR1 is SGHAT and CDR2 is FQDESV (reference sequence). V lost 3 bases and J lost 6; bases outside the gene matches: 4. This TCR came from a woman aged 50 to 60 in good health and CMV-seropositive. The rearrangement uses TRBV11-1 and TRBJ2-1, with TRBD2 matching over 8 bases. The sequenced sample was PBMCs. CDR3 DNA: TGTGCCAGCAGCTTTTCGGGAGGGGCCAATGAGCAGTTCTTC. It codes for CASSFSGGANEQFF.